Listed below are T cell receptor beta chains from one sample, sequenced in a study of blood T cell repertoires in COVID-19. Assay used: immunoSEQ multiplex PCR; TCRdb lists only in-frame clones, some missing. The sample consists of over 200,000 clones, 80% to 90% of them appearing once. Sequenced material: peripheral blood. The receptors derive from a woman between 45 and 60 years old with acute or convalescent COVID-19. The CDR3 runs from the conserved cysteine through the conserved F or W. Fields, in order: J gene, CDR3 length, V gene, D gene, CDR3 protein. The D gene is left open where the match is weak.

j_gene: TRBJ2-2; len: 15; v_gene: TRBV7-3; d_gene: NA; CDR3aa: CASSPMRSGTGELFF
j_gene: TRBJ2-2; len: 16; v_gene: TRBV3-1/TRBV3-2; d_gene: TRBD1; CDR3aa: CASSHTGTAPLYELFF
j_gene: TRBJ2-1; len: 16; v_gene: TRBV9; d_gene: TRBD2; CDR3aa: CASSVDSRGAYNEQFF
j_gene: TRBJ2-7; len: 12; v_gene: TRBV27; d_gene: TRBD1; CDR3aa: CASQTGPYEQYF
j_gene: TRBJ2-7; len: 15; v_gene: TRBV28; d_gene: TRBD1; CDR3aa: CASSPRDSGIYEQYF
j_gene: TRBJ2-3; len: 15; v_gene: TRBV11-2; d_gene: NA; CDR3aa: CASSRTLYSTDTQYF
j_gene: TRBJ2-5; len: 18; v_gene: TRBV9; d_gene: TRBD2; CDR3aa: CASSALAGGPQRQETQYF
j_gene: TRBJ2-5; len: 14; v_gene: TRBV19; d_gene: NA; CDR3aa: CASSIGAYQETQYF
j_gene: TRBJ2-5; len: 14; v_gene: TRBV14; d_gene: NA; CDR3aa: CASSPGFSGETQYF
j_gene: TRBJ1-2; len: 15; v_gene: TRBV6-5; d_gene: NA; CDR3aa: CASSYSLDSNYGYTF
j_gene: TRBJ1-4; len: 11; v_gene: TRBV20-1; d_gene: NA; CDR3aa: CSPIHQEKLFF
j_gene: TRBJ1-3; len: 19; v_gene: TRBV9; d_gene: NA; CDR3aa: CASSVEGGGVRHSGNTIYF
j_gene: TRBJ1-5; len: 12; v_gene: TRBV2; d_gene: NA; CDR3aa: CASRDRLQPQHF
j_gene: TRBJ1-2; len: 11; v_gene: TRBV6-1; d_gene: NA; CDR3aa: CASSEVSGYTF
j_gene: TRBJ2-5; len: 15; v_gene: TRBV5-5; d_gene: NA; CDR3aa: CASSFGRQDQETQYF
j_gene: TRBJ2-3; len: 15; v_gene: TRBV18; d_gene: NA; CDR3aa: CASSQQGVSTDTQYF
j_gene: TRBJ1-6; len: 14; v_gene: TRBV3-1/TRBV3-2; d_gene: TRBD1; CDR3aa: CASSQTGGVSPLHF
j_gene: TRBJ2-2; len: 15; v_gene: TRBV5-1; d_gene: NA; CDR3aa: CASSLEIQNTGELFF
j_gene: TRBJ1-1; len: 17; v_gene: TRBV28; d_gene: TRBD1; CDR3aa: CASSFSMGGRGSTEAFF
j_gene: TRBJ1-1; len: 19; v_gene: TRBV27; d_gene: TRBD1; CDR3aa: CASRPWGLTGGARNTEAFF
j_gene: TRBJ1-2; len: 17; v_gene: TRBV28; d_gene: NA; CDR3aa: CASSSPGGTSGQNGYTF
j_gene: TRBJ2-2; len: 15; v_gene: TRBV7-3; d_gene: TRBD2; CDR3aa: CASSLGGVNTGELFF
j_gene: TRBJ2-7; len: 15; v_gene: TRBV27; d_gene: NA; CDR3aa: CASRNTGLVAYEQYF
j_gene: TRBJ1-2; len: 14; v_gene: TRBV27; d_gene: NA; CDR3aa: CASSLSAGSYGYTF
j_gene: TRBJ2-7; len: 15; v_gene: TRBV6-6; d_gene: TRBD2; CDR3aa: CASSYSTSGSYEQYF
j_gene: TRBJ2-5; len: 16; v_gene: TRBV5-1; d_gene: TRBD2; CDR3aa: CASSLATVAGRGTQYF
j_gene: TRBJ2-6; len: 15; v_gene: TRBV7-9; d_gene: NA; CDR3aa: CASTVREPGANVLTF
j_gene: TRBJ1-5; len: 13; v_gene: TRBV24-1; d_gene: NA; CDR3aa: CATSDAGPLIKHF
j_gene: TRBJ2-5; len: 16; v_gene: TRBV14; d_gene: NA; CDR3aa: CASSQSWGREQETQYF
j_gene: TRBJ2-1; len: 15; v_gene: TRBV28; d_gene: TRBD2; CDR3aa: CASSPPTSGWNEQFF
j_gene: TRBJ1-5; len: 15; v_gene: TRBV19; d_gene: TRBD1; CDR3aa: CASSGTGTGNQPQHF
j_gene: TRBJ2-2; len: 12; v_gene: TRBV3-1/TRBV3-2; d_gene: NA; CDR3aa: CASSRLPWELFF
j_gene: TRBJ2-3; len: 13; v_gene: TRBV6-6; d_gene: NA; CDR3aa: CASSSTFTDAQYF
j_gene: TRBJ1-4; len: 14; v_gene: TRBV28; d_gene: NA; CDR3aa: CASSFRATNEKLFF
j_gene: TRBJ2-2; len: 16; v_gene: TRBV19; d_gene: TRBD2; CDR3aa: CASSMGAGPNTGELFF
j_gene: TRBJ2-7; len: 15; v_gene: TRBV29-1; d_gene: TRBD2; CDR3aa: CSVEHASGQLHEQYF
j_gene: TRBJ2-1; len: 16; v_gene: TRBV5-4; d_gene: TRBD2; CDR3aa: CASRSPLAETHNEQFF
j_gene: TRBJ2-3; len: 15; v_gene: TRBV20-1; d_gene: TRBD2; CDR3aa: CSASKPSGSADTQYF
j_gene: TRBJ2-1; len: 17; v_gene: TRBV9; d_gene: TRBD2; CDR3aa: CASSRGFSGIFDNEQFF
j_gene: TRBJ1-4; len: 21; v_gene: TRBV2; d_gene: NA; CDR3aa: CASCRGDISGRIPQLNEKLFF
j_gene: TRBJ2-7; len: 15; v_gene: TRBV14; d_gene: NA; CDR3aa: CASSQDEALPYEQYF
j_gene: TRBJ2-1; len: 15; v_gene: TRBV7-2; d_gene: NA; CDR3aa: CASSSRDSPLNEQFF
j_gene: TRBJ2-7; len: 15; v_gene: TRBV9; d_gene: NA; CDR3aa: CASSPGGVGFVEQYF
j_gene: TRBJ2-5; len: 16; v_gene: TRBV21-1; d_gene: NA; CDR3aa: CASSNRVGSDQETQYF
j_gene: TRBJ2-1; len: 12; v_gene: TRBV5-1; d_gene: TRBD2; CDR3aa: CASTRGVDEQFF
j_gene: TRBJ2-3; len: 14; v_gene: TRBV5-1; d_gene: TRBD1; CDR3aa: CASSFGQGTDTQYF
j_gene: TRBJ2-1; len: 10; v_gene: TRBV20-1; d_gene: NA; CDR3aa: CSAADNEQFF
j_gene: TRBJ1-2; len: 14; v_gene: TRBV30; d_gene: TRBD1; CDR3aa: CAWSTGGRGYGYTF
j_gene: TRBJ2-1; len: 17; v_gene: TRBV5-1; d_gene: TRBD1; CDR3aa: CASSLGPLGTGYNEQFF
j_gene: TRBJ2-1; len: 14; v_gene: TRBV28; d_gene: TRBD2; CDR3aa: CASKDSGSRYEQFF
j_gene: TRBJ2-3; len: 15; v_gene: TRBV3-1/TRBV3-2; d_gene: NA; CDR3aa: CASSPRDLRTDTQYF
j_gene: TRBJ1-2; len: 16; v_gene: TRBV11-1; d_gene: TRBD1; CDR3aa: CASSLRTGSTNYGYTF
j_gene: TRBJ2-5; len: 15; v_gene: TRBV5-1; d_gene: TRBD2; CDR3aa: CASSRLAGDRETQYF